These 29 T cell receptor beta chains share one sample of origin, sequenced in a study of T cell repertoires in aging, cancer and after chemotherapy. Multiplex touch-down PCR with TRB-A/B primers amplified rearranged V-D-J TRB sequences. One entry per CDR3 protein results from TCRdb running MiXCR on the multiplex PCR reads. The top ten hold 50% to 70% of the sample, which has under 4,500 distinct CDR3 sequences, less than 45% seen once. Amplification of TCR beta used genomic DNA extracted from peripheral blood. Sequencing was done on a sample of blood. These receptor sequences come from a human donor with a solid tumor.

This clonotype rates as hyperexpanded (1% or more). The chain is built from TRBV7-9 and TRBJ1-4; D ambiguous. Trimming removed 5 bases from V and 0 bases from J, with 16 bases in between. The CDR3 has 17 residues. Germline assignment: CDR1 SEHNR and CDR2 FQNEAQ (reference sequence). The CDR3: CASSADRQDATNEKLFF. The CDR3 DNA is TGTGCCAGCAGCGCCGATCGGCAGGACGCAACTAATGAAAAACTGTTTTTT.

The J gene is TRBJ1-2, the V gene TRBV28; D is ambiguous. The CDR3 spans 13 residues. Deletions cut 4 bases from V and 5 bases from J, with 11 bases between. CDR1 and CDR2 from the germline V gene are MDHEN and SYDVKM. CDR3 sequence reads: CASSSSASYGYTF. DNA of the CDR3: TGTGCCAGCAGTTCTTCCGCCAGTTATGGCTACACCTTC.

CDR3 region: CASSKADRRYNSPLHF. DNA of the CDR3: TGTGCCAGCAGCAAAGCTGACAGGCGGTATAATTCACCCCTCCACTTT. The genes are TRBV6-1 and TRBJ1-6; possibly TRBD1 for D (6 bases). Germline V CDR1 and CDR2: MNHNS, SASEGT. The length of the CDR3 is 16 residues. V lost 6 bases, J lost 4 bases, and 16 bases lay in between.

The gene calls are TRBV27 and TRBJ1-2; the D is unclear. This CDR3 spans 14 amino acids. V was clipped by 2 bases and J by 3 bases, with 10 bases between them. Germline V gene lookup returns CDR1 MNHEY and CDR2 SMNVEV (reference sequence). The DNA for the CDR3 is TGTGCCAGCAGTTTAACTTGGGGTGACTATGGCTACACCTTC. It yields the protein CASSLTWGDYGYTF.

V gene TRBV28 combines with J gene TRBJ2-7; D remains ambiguous. Trimming cost V 4 bases and J 3 bases, with 13 bases left between them. This CDR3 has 14 residues. Germline loops: CDR1 MDHEN, CDR2 SYDVKM. The CDR3 DNA reads TGTGCCAGCAGTTCGGGCGGTTCTAACTACGAGCAGTACTTC. As protein: CASSSGGSNYEQYF.

In this sample, this clonotype turned up a few times. The rearrangement links TRBV20-1 to TRBJ2-2; no definite D call. Germline CDR1 DFQATT, CDR2 SNEGSKA (reference sequence). The CDR3 runs to 13 residues. Trimming stripped 6 bases from V and 3 bases from J, with 11 bases between. CDR3 bases: TGCAGTGCCGCATGGCCCCACACCGGGGAGCTGTTTTTT. Translating gives CSAAWPHTGELFF.

This clonotype was observed a single time. V gene TRBV5-4 combines with J gene TRBJ2-5; D uncertain. The CDR3 length is 14 residues. The V end was cut by 1 base, the J end by 1 base, with 8 bases between. CDR1 is SGHNT, CDR2 YYREEE, per germline (reference sequence). As DNA, the CDR3 is TGTGCCAGCAGCTTGTCTAGGCGCCAAGAGACCCAGTACTTC. Translation gives CASSLSRRQETQYF. The full variable domain, with the rest looked up from reference TRBV5-4 and TRBJ2-5, is ETGVTQSPTHLIKTRGQQVTLRCSSQSGHNTVSWYQQALGQGPQFIFQYYREEENGRGNFPPRFSGLQFPNYSSELNVNALELDDSALYLCASSLSRRQETQYFGPGTRLLVL.

The V gene is TRBV19, the J gene TRBJ1-3, with TRBD1 identical over 8 bases. The germline gives CDR1 LNHDA, CDR2 SQIVND (reference sequence). This CDR3 is 17 amino acids long. After removal of 6 bases from V and 1 base from J, the junction contained 11 bases not matched to a gene. DNA for the CDR3: TGTGCCAGTAGAAGTGGATCAGGGGGCCATTCTGGAAACACCATATATTTT. Translated, it gives CASRSGSGGHSGNTIYF.

This clonotype has more than one count but fewer than ten. The V gene is TRBV5-5, the J gene TRBJ2-1, with 11 bases fitting TRBD2. This CDR3 comprises 15 residues. J lost 9 bases, V lost 4 bases, and 9 bases had no gene match. Germline V gene sequence: CDR1 SGHKS, CDR2 YYEKEE (reference sequence). The CDR3 loop is CASSPIAGGRSEQFF. The CDR3 nucleotides are TGTGCCAGCAGCCCAATAGCGGGGGGGCGGAGTGAGCAGTTCTTC.

The chain couples TRBV4-2 to TRBJ2-7, with a tentative D call TRBD2 (6 bases). Germline-derived CDR1 and CDR2 are LGHNA and YNFKEQ. The CDR3 is 16 amino acids. V lost 1 base, J lost 1 base, and 14 bases lay in between. CDR3 region: CASSQVLGEASYEQYF. In nucleotides, the CDR3 is TGTGCCAGCAGCCAAGTCTTGGGGGAGGCATCCTACGAGCAGTACTTC.

Worth noting for this clonotype: At one boundary the junction diverges from the germline segment, which might be a read error. The chain carries TRBV7-2 and TRBJ2-1; 16 positions match TRBD2. Looked up from germline, CDR1 is SGHTA and CDR2 is FQGNSA. The CDR3 is 18 amino acids. This chain's CDR3 is CASSQDWGLAGGINEQFF. The CDR3 bases are TGCGCCAGCAGCCAAGATTGGGGACTAGCGGGAGGGATCAATGAGCAGTTCTTC.

This clonotype has more than one count but fewer than ten. V and J are TRBV20-1 and TRBJ2-4; 8 bases line up with TRBD1. In germline, CDR1 is DFQATT, CDR2 SNEGSKA (reference sequence). V lost 1 base, J lost 2 bases, and 10 bases stayed unmatched. This CDR3 spans 17 amino acids. CDR3 region: CSARAKTGVGTKNIQYF. As DNA, the CDR3 is TGCAGTGCTAGAGCTAAGACAGGGGTCGGGACCAAAAACATTCAGTACTTC.

The chain uses TRBV20-1 and TRBJ2-1; the D gene is possibly TRBD2 (5 bases). This CDR3 contains 16 residues. Germline V gene sequence: CDR1 DFQATT, CDR2 SNEGSKA (reference sequence). V lost 1 base, J lost 10 bases, and 23 bases lay in between. CDR3 bases: TGCAGTGCTAGAGCAACGGCAGCGGCCCTTAAGAGGGAGCAGTTCTTC. Its translation is CSARATAAALKREQFF.

This clonotype turned up a few times. The chain couples TRBV7-9 to TRBJ1-2, with TRBD1 matching 8 bases. Germline-derived CDR1 and CDR2 are SEHNR and FQNEAQ (reference sequence). The length of the CDR3 is 14 residues. The V gene end was trimmed by 1 base and the J gene end by 2 bases; junction bases not matched to a gene: 0. CDR3 sequence: CASSLGQGNYGYTF. Written as DNA, the CDR3 is TGTGCCAGCAGCTTAGGACAGGGGAACTATGGCTACACCTTC.

The chain recombines TRBV19 with TRBJ2-2, with 8 bases identical to TRBD1. Per the germline V gene, CDR1 is LNHDA and CDR2 is SQIVND (reference sequence). The CDR3 has 15 amino acids. V was pared by 5 bases and J by 6 bases, with 8 bases of the junction left unmatched. The CDR3 DNA reads as TGTGCCAGTAGTCTCAGACAGGGGTGGGCCGGGGAGCTGTTTTTT. Amino acid sequence: CASSLRQGWAGELFF.

This clonotype has more than one count but fewer than ten. The gene calls are TRBV5-1 and TRBJ1-4, with D maybe TRBD1 (6 bases). The CDR3 runs to 15 residues. Trimming pared 0 bases from V and 7 bases from J, leaving 13 bases between. Germline V gives CDR1 SGHRS, CDR2 YFSETQ. CDR3 coding DNA: TGCGCCAGCAGCTTGGGCCCGCAGGGGAGTGAAAAACTGTTTTTT. Its translation is CASSLGPQGSEKLFF.

CDR3 loop: CASSFASGTTYEQYF. The DNA of the CDR3 is TGTGCCAGCAGTTTTGCTAGCGGGACTACCTACGAGCAGTACTTC. The chain links TRBV28 to TRBJ2-7, with 9 bases lining up with TRBD2. The V gene's germline CDR1 is MDHEN and CDR2 SYDVKM. This CDR3 comprises 15 residues. J gave up 2 bases and V 3 bases, and 5 bases lay outside the gene matches.

This clonotype was observed a handful of times. V is TRBV7-2 and J is TRBJ1-1, with D perhaps matching TRBD1 (5 bases). Germline assignment: CDR1 SGHTA and CDR2 FQGNSA. The ends were cut back, 1 base at V and 2 bases at J, with 11 bases in the middle. This CDR3 is 15 amino acids long. The DNA for the CDR3 is TGTGCCAGCAGCTTAGGTTGGGGGAGTAACACTGAAGCTTTCTTT. This codes for CASSLGWGSNTEAFF.

This clonotype is judged medium-sized (0.01 to 0.1%). The chain couples TRBV6-1 to TRBJ2-3, with D perhaps being TRBD1 or TRBD2 (6 bases each). Germline values: CDR1 MNHNS, CDR2 SASEGT. V was cut by 6 bases and J by 5 bases, with 24 bases left in between. The CDR3 loop spans 17 amino acids. CDR3 protein: CASRAVGVGGQGDTQYF. The DNA for the CDR3 is TGTGCCAGCAGGGCTGTGGGAGTTGGGGGGCAAGGAGATACGCAGTATTTT.

The chain employs TRBV7-2 and TRBJ2-5; no definite D call. The germline V and J ends were trimmed by 5 bases and 1 base, with 14 bases remaining between them. Germline CDR1 reads SGHTA; CDR2 reads FQGNSA. The CDR3 length is 15 residues. The CDR3 spells CASSPFSTAQETQYF. In DNA, the CDR3 is TGTGCCAGCAGCCCATTCAGCACCGCCCAAGAGACCCAGTACTTC.

This chain links TRBV5-6 with TRBJ1-1, with D unresolved. V was clipped by 1 base and J by 3 bases, with 10 bases between them. Germline V gene data show CDR1 as SGHDT and CDR2 as YYEEEE. CDR3 size: 14 residues. CDR3 residues: CASSLMDSHTEAFF. DNA for the CDR3: TGTGCCAGCAGCTTGATGGATAGTCACACTGAAGCTTTCTTT.

The chain joins TRBV5-6 to TRBJ2-5, with D possibly matching TRBD2 (6 bases). This CDR3 is built from 15 residues. CDR1 is SGHDT and CDR2 is YYEEEE in the germline V gene. With 4 bases removed from V and 5 bases from J, the gap between germline ends came to 18 bases. The CDR3 DNA is TGTGCCAGCAGCCTGAAATGGAGGGCATTCGAGACCCAGTACTTC. Translated, it gives CASSLKWRAFETQYF.

The gene calls are TRBV19 and TRBJ2-7; tentatively, D is TRBD1 (6 bases). This CDR3 has 13 residues. Germline CDR1 reads LNHDA; CDR2 reads SQIVND (reference sequence). Trimming removed 1 base from V and 3 bases from J, with 7 bases in between. The CDR3 nucleotides are TGTGCCAGTAGTATAGGGACAGTCTACGAGCAGTACTTC. Amino acids: CASSIGTVYEQYF.

In this sample, this clonotype turned up a few times. The chain recombines TRBV5-6 with TRBJ1-2; 10 bases match TRBD1. Germline values: CDR1 SGHDT, CDR2 YYEEEE. V shed 3 bases and J 4 bases; nucleotides not matched to a gene: 15. The CDR3 has 18 amino acids. The CDR3 DNA reads TGTGCCAGCAGCTGGACAAGCCCAGGACAGGGGGTTAGCTATGGCTACACCTTC. Its protein product is CASSWTSPGQGVSYGYTF.

This chain connects TRBV7-2 to TRBJ2-7; D is uncertain. Trimming took off 3 bases at V and 1 base at J, with 10 bases between the two ends. The CDR3 is 14 residues long. Germline CDR1 is SGHTA and CDR2 is FQGNSA. The DNA of the CDR3 is TGTGCCAGCAGCTTTGGCCTAGGATCCTACGAGCAGTACTTC. This codes for CASSFGLGSYEQYF.

The chain recombines TRBV20-1 with TRBJ2-3; 9 bases match TRBD2. Trimming at V came to 0 bases and at J to 4 bases, leaving 11 bases not matched to a gene. Germline V CDR1 and CDR2: DFQATT, SNEGSKA (reference sequence). The CDR3 is 17 amino acids. The CDR3 is CSARDWSLAGSPDTQYF. Here the CDR3 DNA reads TGCAGTGCTAGAGATTGGAGTCTAGCGGGGAGCCCAGATACGCAGTATTTT.

This clonotype was seen a handful of times. The J gene is TRBJ1-2, the V gene TRBV6-6; TRBD1 matches 12 bases. The CDR3 runs 15 residues. V lost 10 bases and J lost 8; bases outside the gene matches: 14. Looked up from germline, CDR1 is MNHNY and CDR2 is SVGAGI (reference sequence). DNA for the CDR3: TGTGCCACCTTCTCCTCGGGACAGGGGGCGCGAGGCTACACCTTC. Translating it yields CATFSSGQGARGYTF.

This clonotype is large (0.1 to 1%) in the sample. The V gene is TRBV12-3 or TRBV12-4, the J gene TRBJ2-3; D call uncertain. This CDR3 is 15 amino acids long. Trimming took off 6 bases at V and 0 bases at J, with 13 bases between the two ends. The CDR3 sequence is CASRNGRISTDTQYF. In DNA, the CDR3 is TGTGCCAGCAGGAACGGACGGATAAGCACAGATACGCAGTATTTT.

This clonotype appeared a few times. The rearrangement uses TRBV12-3 or TRBV12-4 and TRBJ1-4; 9 bases fit TRBD1. The V and J ends lost 6 bases and 7 bases, in that order; junction bases with no gene match: 6. This CDR3 has 14 amino acids. CDR3 in DNA: TGTGCCAGCAGCCCGATACAGGGGGCTGAAAAACTGTTTTTT. It encodes CASSPIQGAEKLFF.